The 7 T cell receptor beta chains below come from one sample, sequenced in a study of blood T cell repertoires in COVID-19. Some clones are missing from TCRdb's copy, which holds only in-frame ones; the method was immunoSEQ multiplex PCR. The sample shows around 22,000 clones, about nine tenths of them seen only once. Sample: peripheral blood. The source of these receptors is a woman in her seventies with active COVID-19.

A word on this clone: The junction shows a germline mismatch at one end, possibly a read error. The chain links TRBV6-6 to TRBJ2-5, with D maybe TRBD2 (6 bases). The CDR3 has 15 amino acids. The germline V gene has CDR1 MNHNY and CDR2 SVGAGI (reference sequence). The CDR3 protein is CASSNSSVGTQFQYF. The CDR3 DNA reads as TGTGCCAGCAGTAACTCATCGGTGGGGACTCAATTCCAGTACTTC.

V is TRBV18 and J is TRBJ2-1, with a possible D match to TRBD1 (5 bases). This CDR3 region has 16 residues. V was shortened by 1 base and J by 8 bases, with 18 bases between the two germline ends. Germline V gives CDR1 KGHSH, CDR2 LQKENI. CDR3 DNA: TGTGCCAGCTCACCACAGTTCGGGCAGGGTAAAGATGAGCAGTTCTTC. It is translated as CASSPQFGQGKDEQFF.

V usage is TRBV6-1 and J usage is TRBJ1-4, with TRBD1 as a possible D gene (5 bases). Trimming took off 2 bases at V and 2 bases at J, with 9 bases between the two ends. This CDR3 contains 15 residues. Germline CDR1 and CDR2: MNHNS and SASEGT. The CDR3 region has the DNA TGTGCCAGCAGTGAATTGGGGGGGACTAATGAAAAACTGTTTTTT. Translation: CASSELGGTNEKLFF.

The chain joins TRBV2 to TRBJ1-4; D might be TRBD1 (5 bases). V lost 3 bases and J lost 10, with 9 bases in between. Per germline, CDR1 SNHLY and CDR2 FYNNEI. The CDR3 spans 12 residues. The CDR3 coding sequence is TGTGCCAGCAGTGAGGGGAGGGGAAAACTGTTTTTT. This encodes CASSEGRGKLFF.

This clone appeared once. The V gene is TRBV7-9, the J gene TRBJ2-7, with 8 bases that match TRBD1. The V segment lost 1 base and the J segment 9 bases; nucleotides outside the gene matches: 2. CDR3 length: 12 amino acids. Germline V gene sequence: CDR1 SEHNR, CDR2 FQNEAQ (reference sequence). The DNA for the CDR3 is TGTGCCAGCAGCTTAGACAGGGGGACGCAGTACTTC. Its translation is CASSLDRGTQYF.

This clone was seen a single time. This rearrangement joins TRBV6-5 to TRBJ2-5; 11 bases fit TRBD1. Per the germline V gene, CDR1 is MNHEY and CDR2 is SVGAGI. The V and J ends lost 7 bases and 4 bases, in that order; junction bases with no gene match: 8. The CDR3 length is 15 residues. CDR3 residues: CASTRRTGGAETQYF. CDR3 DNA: TGTGCCAGCACCAGAAGGACAGGGGGCGCAGAGACCCAGTACTTC.

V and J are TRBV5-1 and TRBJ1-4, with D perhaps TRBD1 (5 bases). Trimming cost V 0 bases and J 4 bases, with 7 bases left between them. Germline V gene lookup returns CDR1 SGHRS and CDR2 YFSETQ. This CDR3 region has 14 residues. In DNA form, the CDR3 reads TGCGCCAGCAGCTTGGGACAGAATAATGAAAAACTGTTTTTT. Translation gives CASSLGQNNEKLFF. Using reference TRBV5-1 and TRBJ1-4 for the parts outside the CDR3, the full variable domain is KAGVTQTPRYLIKTRGQQVTLSCSPISGHRSVSWYQQTPGQGLQFLFEYFSETQRNKGNFPGRFSGRQFSNSRSEMNVSTLELGDSALYLCASSLGQNNEKLFFGSGTQLSVL.